This T cell receptor beta chain came from a study of cytomegalovirus exposure and HLA in healthy donors. Study-level background: About 80 million unique TCRs, all from HLA-typed donors, were included in an early release of the data. General study findings and limits: CMV serostatus was the only immune exposure information that was available. A later analysis showed that HLA-associated TCR beta chains had undergone more clonal expansion than equally common others. Across HLA loci, a later analysis found differing TCR association rates, with DRB1 most and HLA-C fewest.

The germline V gene has CDR1 SGHDT and CDR2 YYEEEE. V lost 2 bases and J 4 bases, leaving 9 bases between the germline ends. The length of the CDR3 is 13 residues. On this clone: Its cognate antigen is unknown.

This PCR relied on a set of 60 Vbeta primers and 13 Jbeta primers. Repertoires were generated with immunoSEQ multiplex PCR, while TCRdb's copy carries only in-frame clones and drops some. Seen here are 90,000 or so clones, approximately 71% observed once, and the top ten hold more than 15%. The V call is TRBV5-6, the J call TRBJ1-2; possible D gene TRBD1, 6 bases. Sequenced material: PBMCs. The sequence was collected from a woman younger than 30 in good health and CMV-seropositive. This CDR3 is CASSFGQSYGYTF. The CDR3 DNA follows: TGTGCCAGCAGCTTTGGACAGAGCTATGGCTACACCTTC.